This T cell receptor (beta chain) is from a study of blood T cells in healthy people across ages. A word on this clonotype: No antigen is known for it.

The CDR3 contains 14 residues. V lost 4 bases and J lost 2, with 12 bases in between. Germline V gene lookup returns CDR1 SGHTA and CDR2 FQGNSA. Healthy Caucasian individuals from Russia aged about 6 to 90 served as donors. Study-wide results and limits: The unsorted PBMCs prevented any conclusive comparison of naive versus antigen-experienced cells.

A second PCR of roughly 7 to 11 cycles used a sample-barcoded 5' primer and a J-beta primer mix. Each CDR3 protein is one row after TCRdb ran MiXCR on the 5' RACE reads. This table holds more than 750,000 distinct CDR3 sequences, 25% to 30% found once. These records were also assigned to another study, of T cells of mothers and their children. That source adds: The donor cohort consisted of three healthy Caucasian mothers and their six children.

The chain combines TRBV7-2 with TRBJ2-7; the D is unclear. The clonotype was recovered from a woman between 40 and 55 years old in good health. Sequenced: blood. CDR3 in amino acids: CASSSDGATYEQYF. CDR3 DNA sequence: TGTGCCAGCAGCTCGGACGGAGCTACCTACGAGCAGTACTTC.